This TCR beta chain came from a study of regulatory T cells in long-lasting Graves disease. General observations from the study: Persistent disease exhibited a predilection for TRBV28, TRBJ1-2 and TRBJ2-5. Because few samples were included, accuracy may have been lower. Patients with persistent Graves' had lower TCR diversity than newly diagnosed patients.

Germline V gives CDR1 MNHNS, CDR2 SASEGT. The CDR3 extends over 15 amino acids. Trimming cost V 6 bases and J 4 bases; bases outside gene matches: 7. Time point indicated: newly diagnosed GD, antithyroid drugs for less than 3 months. Making the TCR library involved RNA that had been extracted from PBMCs. The sample holds many counts of this clonotype. Its antigen is not identified. HTBI primers from iRepertoire and Arm-PCR of CDR3 regions yielded the TCR beta libraries. TCRdb itself ran the multiplex PCR reads through MiXCR, one entry per CDR3 protein. The repertoire has around 500,000 distinct CDR3 sequences, about 16% of them found once; the top ten carry 20% to 25%. Separately, the same data were catalogued under a study of T cells in Graves' hyperthyroidism and ophthalmopathy. From that study: An initial round of RT-PCR targeting the TCR CDR3 relied on the HTBI primer set.

This chain connects TRBV6-1 to TRBJ2-3; 10 nucleotides match TRBD2. The specimen comprised peripheral blood mononuclear cells (PBMCs), sampled at new diagnosis, from a patient treated with antithyroid drugs. The origin of this receptor is a woman aged 40 to 65 with Graves disease. The CDR3, as DNA: TGTGCCAGCAGCATCAGCGGGGGGGCCGCAGATACGCAGTATTTT. It is translated as CASSISGGAADTQYF.